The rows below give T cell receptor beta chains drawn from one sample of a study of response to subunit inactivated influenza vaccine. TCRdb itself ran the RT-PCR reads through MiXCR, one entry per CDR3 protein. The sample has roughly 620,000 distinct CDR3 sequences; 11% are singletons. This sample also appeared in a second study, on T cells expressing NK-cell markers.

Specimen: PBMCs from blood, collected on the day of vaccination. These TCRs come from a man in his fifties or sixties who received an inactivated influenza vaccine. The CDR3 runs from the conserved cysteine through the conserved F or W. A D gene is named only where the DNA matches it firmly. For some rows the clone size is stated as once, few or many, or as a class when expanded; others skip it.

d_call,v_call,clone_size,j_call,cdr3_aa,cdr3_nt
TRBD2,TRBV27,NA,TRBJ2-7,CASSPVRTSGALRSEEQYF,TGTGCCAGCAGTCCTGTCAGGACTAGCGGGGCACTTCGTTCGGAAGAGCAGTACTTC
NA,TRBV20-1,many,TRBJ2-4,CSASGRGKNIQYF,TGCAGTGCTAGCGGGAGAGGCAAAAACATTCAGTACTTC
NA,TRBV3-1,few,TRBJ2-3,CASSQEITIPTDTQYF,TGTGCCAGCAGCCAAGAGATTACCATCCCCACAGATACGCAGTATTTT
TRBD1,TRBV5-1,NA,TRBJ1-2,CASNSGTGGYGYTF,TGCGCCAGCAACTCGGGGACAGGGGGCTATGGCTACACCTTC
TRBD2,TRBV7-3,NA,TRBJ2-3,CASSLGGSPDTQYF,TGTGCCAGCAGCTTAGGCGGGAGCCCAGATACGCAGTATTTT
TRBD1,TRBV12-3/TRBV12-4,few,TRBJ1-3,CASHMTGAGNTIYF,TGTGCCAGCCATATGACAGGGGCCGGAAACACCATATATTTT
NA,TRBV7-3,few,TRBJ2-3,CASSLDGQGTDTQYF,TGTGCCAGCAGCTTAGACGGGCAGGGGACAGATACGCAGTATTTT
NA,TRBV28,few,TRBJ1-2,CASSPYTGGYTF,TGTGCCAGCAGCCCCTACACGGGGGGCTACACCTTC
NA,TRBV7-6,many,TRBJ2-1,CASSLLEGLHNEQFF,TGTGCCAGCAGCTTATTAGAAGGACTTCACAATGAGCAGTTCTTC
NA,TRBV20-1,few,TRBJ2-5,CSAQRPNRETQYF,TGCAGTGCACAGAGGCCCAACAGGGAGACCCAGTACTTC
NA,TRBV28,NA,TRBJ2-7,CASNHGSYEQYF,TGTGCCAGCAACCATGGCTCCTACGAGCAGTACTTC
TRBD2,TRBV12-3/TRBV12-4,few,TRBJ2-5,CASSELSGGAIIGTQYF,TGTGCCAGCAGTGAACTTAGCGGGGGGGCCATTATTGGGACCCAGTACTTC
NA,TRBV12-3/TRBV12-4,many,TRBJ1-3,CASSLGNTIYF,TGTGCCAGCAGTCTCGGAAACACCATATATTTT
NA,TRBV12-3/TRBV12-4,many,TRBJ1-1,CASSSGGTSNTEAFF,TGTGCCAGCAGTTCCGGGGGGACTTCGAACACTGAAGCTTTCTTT
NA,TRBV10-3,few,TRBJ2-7,CAISDRGHKGAYEQYF,TGTGCCATCAGTGATAGGGGACATAAAGGGGCCTACGAGCAGTACTTC
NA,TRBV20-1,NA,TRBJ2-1,CSAQRDNEQFF,TGCAGTGCCCAGCGGGACAATGAGCAGTTCTTC
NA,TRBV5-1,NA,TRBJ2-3,CASSLMVVGGTDTQYF,TGCGCCAGCAGCTTGATGGTAGTAGGCGGCACAGATACGCAGTATTTT
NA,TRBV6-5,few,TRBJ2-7,CASSYGLALEYEQYF,TGTGCCAGCAGTTACGGGCTAGCGTTGGAGTACGAGCAGTACTTC
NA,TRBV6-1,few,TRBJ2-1,CASSVQNQNEQFF,TGTGCCAGCAGTGTACAGAACCAGAATGAGCAGTTCTTC
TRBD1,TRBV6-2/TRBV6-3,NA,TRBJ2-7,CASSVGTGWSEQYF,TGTGCCAGCAGTGTGGGGACAGGGTGGAGCGAGCAGTACTTC
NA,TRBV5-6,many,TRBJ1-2,CASSRTDYGYTF,TGTGCCAGCAGTCGTACAGATTATGGCTACACCTTC
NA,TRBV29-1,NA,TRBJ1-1,CSGGGGANTEAFF,TGCAGCGGGGGGGGTGGAGCGAACACTGAAGCTTTCTTT
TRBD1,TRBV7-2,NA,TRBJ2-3,CASSLSRTGRTDTQYF,TGTGCCAGCAGCTTATCGAGGACAGGGCGAACAGATACGCAGTATTTT
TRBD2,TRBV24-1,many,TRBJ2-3,CATSDSSTSGGTDTQYF,TGTGCCACCAGTGATTCATCGACTAGCGGGGGAACAGATACGCAGTATTTT
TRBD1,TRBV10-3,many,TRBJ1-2,CATTGGLRGYTF,TGTGCCACCACAGGGGGTCTGCGTGGCTACACCTTC
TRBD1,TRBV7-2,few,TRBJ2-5,CASSLRTGRQYF,TGTGCCAGCAGCTTAAGGACAGGGCGCCAGTACTTC
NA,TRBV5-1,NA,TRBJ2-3,CASSFAQRGGDTQYF,TGCGCCAGCAGCTTTGCCCAGAGGGGAGGAGATACGCAGTATTTT
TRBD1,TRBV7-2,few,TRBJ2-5,CASSSNRGPVTQETQYF,TGTGCCAGCAGCTCAAACAGGGGTCCGGTGACACAAGAGACCCAGTACTTC
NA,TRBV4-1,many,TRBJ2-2,CASSQDSGDEELFF,TGCGCCAGCAGCCAAGATTCAGGAGATGAGGAGCTGTTTTTT
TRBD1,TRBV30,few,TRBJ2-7,CALKPGQQSYEQYF,TGTGCCTTAAAACCGGGACAGCAATCCTACGAGCAGTACTTC
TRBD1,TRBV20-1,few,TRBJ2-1,CSASDRDRGYNEQFF,TGCAGTGCTAGCGACCGGGACAGGGGGTACAATGAGCAGTTCTTC
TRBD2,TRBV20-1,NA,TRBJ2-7,CSATGLAGRSGYEQYF,TGCAGTGCAACGGGACTAGCGGGGCGAAGCGGGTACGAGCAGTACTTC
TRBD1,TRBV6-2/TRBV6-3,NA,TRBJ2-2,CASSYSEQGAQLFF,TGTGCCAGCAGTTACTCGGAGCAGGGGGCCCAGCTGTTTTTT
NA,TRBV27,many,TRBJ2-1,CASSLSWGANEQFF,TGTGCCAGCAGTTTATCCTGGGGGGCGAATGAGCAGTTCTTC
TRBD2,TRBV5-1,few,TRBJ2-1,CASSTGTSSYNEQFF,TGCGCCAGCAGCACAGGGACTAGTTCTTACAATGAGCAGTTCTTC
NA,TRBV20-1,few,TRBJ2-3,CSANSGSNTQYF,TGCAGTGCTAACAGCGGGTCAAATACGCAGTATTTT
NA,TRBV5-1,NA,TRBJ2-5,CASSYSGSGETQYF,TGCGCCAGCAGCTACTCCGGTTCCGGCGAGACCCAGTACTTC
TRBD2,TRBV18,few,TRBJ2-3,CAGGRRDTQYF,TGTGCGGGCGGGAGGCGAGATACGCAGTATTTT
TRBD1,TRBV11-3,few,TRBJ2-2,CASSLGQGFYSGELFF,TGTGCCAGCAGCTTAGGACAGGGATTCTATTCCGGGGAGCTGTTTTTT
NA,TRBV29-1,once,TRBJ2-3,CSVAPPGTQYF,TGCAGCGTCGCTCCGCCAGGTACGCAGTATTTT
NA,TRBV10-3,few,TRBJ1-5,CAISNVGNQPQHF,TGTGCCATCAGTAACGTCGGGAATCAGCCCCAGCATTTT
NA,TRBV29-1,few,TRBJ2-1,CSVARGRSENEQFF,TGCAGCGTTGCGAGGGGGAGGAGTGAGAATGAGCAGTTCTTC
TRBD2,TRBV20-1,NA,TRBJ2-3,CSARAGAGYTDTQYF,TGCAGTGCTAGAGCTGGAGCGGGGTACACGGATACGCAGTATTTT
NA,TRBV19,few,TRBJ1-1,CATGQYTEAFF,TGTGCCACCGGACAGTACACTGAAGCTTTCTTT
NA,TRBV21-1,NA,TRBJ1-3,CALRGSSGNTIYF,TGTGCCCTAAGAGGAAGCTCTGGAAACACCATATATTTT
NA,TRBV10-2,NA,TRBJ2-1,CASRMNRPAYNEQFF,TGCGCCAGCAGGATGAACAGACCCGCTTACAATGAGCAGTTCTTC
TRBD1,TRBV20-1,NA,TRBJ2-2,CSARPPGQGNSLGELFF,TGCAGTGCTAGACCACCGGGACAGGGGAATTCTCTCGGGGAGCTGTTTTTT
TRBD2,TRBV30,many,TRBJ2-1,CALRTSGRPPSYNEQFF,TGTGCCTTACGGACTAGCGGGAGGCCCCCCTCCTACAATGAGCAGTTCTTC
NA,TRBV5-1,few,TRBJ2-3,CASSLAGRIDTQYF,TGCGCCAGCAGCTTGGCCGGACGGATTGATACGCAGTATTTT
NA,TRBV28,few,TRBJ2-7,CASYRFSYEQYF,TGTGCCAGCTACAGGTTCTCCTACGAGCAGTACTTC
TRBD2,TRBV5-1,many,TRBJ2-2,CASSTSAANTGELFF,TGCGCCAGCAGCACTAGCGCCGCGAACACCGGGGAGCTGTTTTTT